This T cell receptor beta chain was sequenced in a study of shared clonotypes between healthy human individuals. Profiling relied on immunoSEQ multiplex PCR, and the TCRdb table lists in-frame clones only, not all of them. Seen here are hundreds of thousands of clones, around 80% observed once, and the top ten hold 12%. All donors qualified as healthy HIV-negative adults and had experienced no recent acute infections or vaccinations. Donors comprised only Caucasian adults living in Nashville, Tennessee. From germline, CDR1 is LGHNA and CDR2 YNFKEQ. V was pared by 0 bases and J by 8 bases, with 10 bases of the junction left unmatched. The CDR3 runs to 16 residues.

The specimen sequenced was PBMCs. The TCR sequence derives from a woman aged 40 to 50 in good health. Some clones in this sample may be carry-over from other donors' samples. The chain employs TRBV4-2 and TRBJ2-3, with TRBD2 matching over 8 bases. In DNA form, the CDR3 reads TGTGCCAGCAGCCAAGATCGACTAGCGAGGGGCGGTACGCAGTATTTT. Translated: CASSQDRLARGGTQYF.